These 24 T cell receptor beta chains share one sample of origin, sequenced in a study of cytomegalovirus exposure and HLA in healthy donors. This table comes from immunoSEQ multiplex PCR, and its TCRdb copy is limited to in-frame clones, with some not included. The sample has under 150,000 clones, 85% to 90% seen once. Sequences were obtained from PBMCs. The source of these receptors is a young woman in good health and CMV-seropositive.

The gene calls are TRBV4-1 and TRBJ2-1; perhaps TRBD1 as D (5 bases). CDR3 size: 19 residues. CDR1 and CDR2 (germline): MGHRA, YSYEKL. V lost 1 base to trimming and J lost 9 bases, with 28 bases between them. For the CDR3, the DNA is TGCGCCAGCAGCCAAGTTCCTCTGGGCATCGACAGTTACAATAGTGAGCAGTTCTTC. Its protein is CASSQVPLGIDSYNSEQFF.

The chain carries TRBV7-3 and TRBJ2-1; 10 nucleotides line up with TRBD2. The CDR3 has 18 amino acids. CDR1 SGHTA and CDR2 FQGTGA come from the germline V gene. The junction had 12 bases not matched to a gene; V was cut back by 4 bases and J by 3 bases. DNA of the CDR3: TGTGCCAGCAGCTCCGCCCTTGGACTAGCGGAGAACTACAATGAGCAGTTCTTC. Residues: CASSSALGLAENYNEQFF.

The chain uses TRBV30 and TRBJ1-6, with D possibly matching TRBD1 (6 bases). Trimming cost V 3 bases and J 5 bases, with 11 bases left between them. This CDR3 is 14 amino acids long. The germline V gene encodes CDR1 GTSNPN and CDR2 SVGIG (reference sequence). In DNA form, the CDR3 reads TGTGCCTGGAGCCCACAGGGAAATAATTCACCCCTCCACTTT. Translated: CAWSPQGNNSPLHF.

The V gene is TRBV7-8, the J gene TRBJ2-7, with D tentatively TRBD1 (5 bases). CDR1 and CDR2 (germline): SGHVS, FQNEAQ. The V end lost 3 bases, the J end lost 9 bases, and 9 bases lay between the germline ends. This CDR3 is built from 11 residues. The CDR3 sequence: CASSFQGRQYF. CDR3 nucleotide sequence: TGTGCCAGCAGCTTCCAGGGTCGGCAGTACTTC.

The chain joins TRBV19 to TRBJ2-2, with TRBD1 as a possible D gene (6 bases). The CDR3 length is 14 residues. Germline assignment: CDR1 LNHDA and CDR2 SQIVND (reference sequence). Between the trimmed V and J ends, which lost 4 bases and 4 bases, there was a span of 10 bases. DNA of the CDR3: TGTGCCAGTAGTAACCCGACAGGCACCGGGGAGCTGTTTTTT. Translated: CASSNPTGTGELFF. The complete variable domain, with remaining parts taken from reference TRBV19 and TRBJ2-2, reads DGGITQSPKYLFRKEGQNVTLSCEQNLNHDAMYWYRQDPGQGLRLIYYSQIVNDFQKGDIAEGYSVSREKKESFPLTVTSAQKNPTAFYLCASSNPTGTGELFFGEGSRLTVL.

In DNA form, the CDR3 reads TGTGCCAGCTCACCTAAAACACAAGAGACCCAGTACTTC. This sequence encodes CASSPKTQETQYF. This chain uses TRBV18 with TRBJ2-5; D is uncertain. The V end was cut by 3 bases, the J end by 2 bases, with 7 bases between. CDR1 KGHSH and CDR2 LQKENI come from the germline V gene. The CDR3 contains 13 residues.

This chain links TRBV7-9 with TRBJ2-5; TRBD2 aligns across 9 bases. The CDR3 consists of 16 residues. CDR1 and CDR2 (germline): SEHNR, FQNEAQ (reference sequence). V lost 8 bases, J lost 5 bases, and 15 bases stayed unmatched. The CDR3 nucleotides read TGTGCCAGCGGGTTTCAAGGCGGGGGGGCCGAGGAGACCCAGTACTTC. It yields the protein CASGFQGGGAEETQYF.

The chain has TRBV4-2 and TRBJ2-2, with 10 bases matching TRBD1. This CDR3 has 15 residues. V lost 1 base to trimming and J lost 4 bases; unmatched junction nucleotides: 0. CDR1 LGHNA and CDR2 YNFKEQ come from the germline V gene. The CDR3 loop is CASSQGQGATGELFF. Here the CDR3 DNA reads TGTGCCAGCAGCCAAGGACAGGGGGCCACCGGGGAGCTGTTTTTT.

The V and J genes are TRBV5-1 and TRBJ2-1, with TRBD2 matching over 12 bases. CDR1 is SGHRS, CDR2 YFSETQ, per germline. V trimming: 4 bases; J trimming: 0 bases; junction bases outside the gene matches: 11. This CDR3 region has 19 residues. DNA for the CDR3: TGCGCCAGCAGCATACTCACTAGCGGGGGGAGGAGCTCCTACAATGAGCAGTTCTTC. It translates to CASSILTSGGRSSYNEQFF.

The chain joins TRBV5-1 to TRBJ2-7; D possibly corresponds to TRBD2 (5 bases). The germline V gene encodes CDR1 SGHRS and CDR2 YFSETQ. V gave up 5 bases and J gave up 2 bases, with 17 bases separating them. The CDR3 runs to 15 residues. CDR3 amino acids: CASRLRPGETYEQYF. CDR3 nucleotides: TGCGCCAGCAGACTTCGCCCCGGGGAAACCTACGAGCAGTACTTC.

The chain is built from TRBV4-3 and TRBJ2-2; 7 bases are shared with TRBD1. The germline gives CDR1 LGHNA, CDR2 YSLEER. The CDR3 runs 16 residues. V was clipped by 1 base and J by 2 bases; unmatched bases: 4. The CDR3 DNA follows: TGCGCCAGCAGCCAAGGAGGGACAGTTAACACCGGGGAGCTGTTTTTT. Translating it yields CASSQGGTVNTGELFF.

The V and J genes are TRBV25-1 and TRBJ2-5; D unresolved. The ends were cut back, 6 bases at V and 7 bases at J, with 18 bases in the middle. The CDR3 contains 14 residues. Germline V gene sequence: CDR1 MGHDK, CDR2 SYGVNS. The CDR3 DNA reads as TGTGCCAGCAGCAACCCCCGCGAGGATGGGACCCAGTACTTC. Residues: CASSNPREDGTQYF.

The rearrangement uses TRBV7-2 and TRBJ1-4; D gene ambiguous. The germline CDR1 and CDR2 sequences are SGHTA and FQGNSA. CDR3 length: 16 residues. Trimming shortened V by 1 base and J by 0 bases, and 9 bases separated the two germline ends. Here the CDR3 DNA reads TGTGCCAGCAGCTTAGTGGGGAGAGCAACTAATGAAAAACTGTTTTTT. It is translated as CASSLVGRATNEKLFF.

The CDR3 loop is CASSFVGFGPRDGKLFF. The CDR3 coding sequence is TGTGCCAGCAGCTTTGTTGGTTTTGGGCCTCGAGATGGAAAACTGTTTTTT. The chain employs TRBV12-1 and TRBJ1-4; TRBD1 is the table's D call, not checked against the DNA. TRBV12-1 is tagged as a pseudogene. The CDR3 totals 17 residues.

The chain carries TRBV7-9 and TRBJ1-1; no definite D call. Trimming cost V 6 bases and J 3 bases, with 11 bases left between them. Germline loops: CDR1 SEHNR, CDR2 FQNEAQ (reference sequence). The CDR3 totals 13 residues. Here the CDR3 DNA reads TGTGCCAGCAGTCCCGTCTTGTACACTGAAGCTTTCTTT. It encodes CASSPVLYTEAFF.

V usage is TRBV4-3 and J usage is TRBJ2-1; 8 nucleotides agree with TRBD2. This CDR3 has 17 residues. J gave up 4 bases and V 0 bases, and 8 bases lay outside the gene matches. From germline, CDR1 is LGHNA and CDR2 YSLEER. The CDR3 DNA is TGCGCCAGCAGCCAAGATCAGTTTAGCGGGGCATACAATGAGCAGTTCTTC. Translating it yields CASSQDQFSGAYNEQFF.

The chain uses TRBV5-1 and TRBJ1-2, with 7 nucleotides matching TRBD1. The length of the CDR3 is 15 residues. Germline V gene sequence: CDR1 SGHRS, CDR2 YFSETQ. V lost 5 bases, J lost 1 base, and 8 bases stayed unmatched. The CDR3 spells CASRGRDRDNYGYTF. In DNA, the CDR3 is TGCGCCAGCAGAGGCCGGGACAGAGATAACTATGGCTACACCTTC. The full variable domain, with the rest looked up from reference TRBV5-1 and TRBJ1-2, is KAGVTQTPRYLIKTRGQQVTLSCSPISGHRSVSWYQQTPGQGLQFLFEYFSETQRNKGNFPGRFSGRQFSNSRSEMNVSTLELGDSALYLCASRGRDRDNYGYTFGSGTRLTVV.

The chain couples TRBV4-2 to TRBJ1-2; D is uncertain. The CDR3 sequence is 16 residues long. Germline loops: CDR1 LGHNA, CDR2 YNFKEQ. Trimming took off 0 bases at V and 4 bases at J, with 15 bases between the two ends. DNA of the CDR3: TGTGCCAGCAGCCAAGATCAGGAGGCGAGATCCTATGGCTACACCTTC. It is translated as CASSQDQEARSYGYTF.

This chain joins TRBV9 and TRBJ2-7; D remains unclear. The CDR3 has 14 amino acids. The V gene lost 5 bases and the J gene lost 5 bases, with 17 bases spanning the gap. The germline CDR1 and CDR2 sequences are SGDLS and YYNGEE. CDR3 bases: TGTGCCAGCAGTGCGACGTCCAGGTCGGACGAGCAGTACTTC. This gives the protein CASSATSRSDEQYF.

This CDR3 reads CASSLRSGGDGYTF. The CDR3 DNA sequence: TGTGCCAGCAGCTTGAGGTCAGGGGGCGATGGCTACACCTTC. The chain employs TRBV5-4 and TRBJ1-2; 8 positions match TRBD1. Germline V gene lookup returns CDR1 SGHNT and CDR2 YYREEE (reference sequence). This CDR3 has 14 amino acids. The V segment lost 1 base and the J segment 6 bases; nucleotides outside the gene matches: 5.

This rearrangement joins TRBV5-6 to TRBJ2-3; a possible D gene is TRBD1 (5 bases). The CDR3 sequence is 12 residues long. Per the germline V gene, CDR1 is SGHDT and CDR2 is YYEEEE. The V end lost 4 bases, the J end lost 4 bases, and 7 bases lay between the germline ends. CDR3 nucleotide sequence: TGTGCCAGCAGCACCAGGGCAGATACGCAGTATTTT. Translating gives CASSTRADTQYF.

The chain couples TRBV29-1 to TRBJ1-1; tentatively, D is TRBD1 (6 bases). Germline V lookup: CDR1 SQVTM, CDR2 ANQGSEA. V lost 6 bases and J 1 base, leaving 15 bases between the germline ends. The length of the CDR3 is 14 residues. This chain's CDR3 is CSVHPGGANTEAFF. CDR3 DNA: TGCAGCGTGCATCCCGGGGGGGCGAACACTGAAGCTTTCTTT.

V gene TRBV10-3 combines with J gene TRBJ2-5; possibly TRBD2 for D (5 bases). V lost 10 bases, J lost 1 base, and 13 bases lay in between. Looked up from germline, CDR1 is ENHRY and CDR2 is SYGVKD. The CDR3 contains 13 residues. CDR3 nucleotides: TGTGCCACCGCCGGGGATCTCCAAGAGACCCAGTACTTC. This sequence encodes CATAGDLQETQYF.

J is TRBJ2-5 and V is TRBV5-6, with 8 positions matching TRBD1. The length of the CDR3 is 17 residues. The trim removed 4 bases at V and 4 bases at J, leaving 15 bases unmatched. CDR1 and CDR2 (germline): SGHDT, YYEEEE. CDR3 bases: TGTGCCAGCAGCAAAAGGGGCTGGACAGGGATCAGAGAGACCCAGTACTTC. As protein: CASSKRGWTGIRETQYF.